The clone carrying this T cell receptor (beta chain) was counted between two and nine times. No antigen is known for it. These data are taken from a study of T-cell reconstitution after alpha-beta-depleted transplantation in children. General observations from the study: Reportedly, roughly two months post-transplant, alpha-beta T cells arose from several hundred expanded graft clones. Surviving recipient cells, namely T cells and thymic progenitors, were the source of high day-60 TCRbeta diversity in some patients.

CDR1 is MGHDK and CDR2 is SYGVNS in the germline V gene. V lost 6 bases and J 0 bases, leaving 10 bases between the germline ends. The CDR3 runs to 14 residues. Using unique molecular identifiers, the investigators prepared the TCRbeta library. TCRdb independently ran MiXCR on the PCR reads; one entry per CDR3 protein. The sample shows about 980,000 distinct CDR3 sequences, around 30% of them seen only once. The chain has TRBV25-1 and TRBJ2-3, with D possibly TRBD1 on 6 matching bases. The specimen comprised PBMCs, mostly from graft donor cells, sampled 360 days after TCRalphabeta/CD19-depleted stem cell transplant. This TCR came from a boy in the first two years of life who had a stem cell transplant for SCID, so the T cells may come from the graft donor. In DNA, the CDR3 is TGTGCCAGCAGGGGGGCATCTAGCACAGATACGCAGTATTTT. Translation gives CASRGASSTDTQYF.